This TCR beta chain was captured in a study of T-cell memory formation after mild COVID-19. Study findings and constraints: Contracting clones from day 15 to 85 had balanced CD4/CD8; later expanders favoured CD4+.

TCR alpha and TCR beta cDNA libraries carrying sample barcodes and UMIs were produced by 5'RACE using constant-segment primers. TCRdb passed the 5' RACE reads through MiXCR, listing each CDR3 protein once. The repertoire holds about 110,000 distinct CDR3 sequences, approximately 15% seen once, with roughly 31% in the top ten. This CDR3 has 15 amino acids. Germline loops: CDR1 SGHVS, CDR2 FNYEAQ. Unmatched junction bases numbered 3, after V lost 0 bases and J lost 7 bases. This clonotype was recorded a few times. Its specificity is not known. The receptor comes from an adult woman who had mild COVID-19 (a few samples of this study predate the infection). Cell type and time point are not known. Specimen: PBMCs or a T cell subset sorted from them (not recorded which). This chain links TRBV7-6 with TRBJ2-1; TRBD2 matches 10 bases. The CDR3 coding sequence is TGTGCCAGCAGCTTAGCGGCTAGCGGGAGTAATGAGCAGTTCTTC. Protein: CASSLAASGSNEQFF. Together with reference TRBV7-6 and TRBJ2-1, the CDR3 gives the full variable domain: GAGVSQSPRYKVTKRGQDVALRCDPISGHVSLYWYRQALGQGPEFLTYFNYEAQQDKSGLPNDRFSAERPEGSISTLTIQRTEQRDSAMYRCASSLAASGSNEQFFGPGTRLTVL.